This T cell receptor (beta chain) is drawn from a study of T cells after yellow fever vaccination. TCRdb called the 5' RACE reads again in MiXCR, with one record for every CDR3 protein. The table lists roughly 340,000 distinct CDR3 sequences, 8.5% to 10% of them singletons, with approximately 18% in the top ten. The receptor was isolated from a young man who received the YFV17D yellow fever vaccine. Here the sequenced sample was PBMCs, taken on the day of the first yellow fever vaccination.

In DNA, the CDR3 is TGTGCCAGCAGCAAAACACGGCGTTCAGCCAAAAACATTCAGTACTTC. This codes for CASSKTRRSAKNIQYF. V usage is TRBV21-1 and J usage is TRBJ2-4. TRBV21-1 is labeled a pseudogene. This CDR3 has 16 amino acids.